Each of the 21 T cell receptor beta chains below was sequenced from the same sample in a study of T cells expressing NK-cell markers. TCRdb reprocessed the 5' RACE reads, keeping one entry per CDR3 protein, no DNA. This table holds about 180,000 distinct CDR3 sequences. The sample consisted of blood T cells: a sorted CD56 or NKG2C T cell subset, CD4+ or CD8+ T cells, or bulk PBMC T cells (not recorded which). These receptors were collected from a man aged 18-75 years in good health.

V is TRBV27 and J is TRBJ2-7; without DNA, the TCRdb call of TRBD2 cannot be checked. The CDR3 consists of 14 residues. The germline V gene has CDR1 MNHEY and CDR2 SMNVEV (reference sequence). This CDR3 reads CASSFGGVDYEQYF.

This chain connects TRBV24-1 to TRBJ1-5; lacking DNA, the TRBD1 call made by TCRdb goes unchecked. CDR1 is KGHDR and CDR2 is SFDVKD in the germline V gene. This CDR3 is built from 14 residues. The CDR3 region is CATGTGAGNQPQHF.

The chain couples TRBV7-9 to TRBJ1-1; the D call of TRBD1 rests on TCRdb alone, since no DNA is present to check it. The CDR3 loop spans 17 amino acids. Germline lookup yields CDR1 SEHNR and CDR2 FQNEAQ (reference sequence). CDR3 sequence reads: CASSYPGPENRVPEAFF.

The genes are TRBV4-2 and TRBJ2-7; TCRdb's D call of TRBD1 is untestable without DNA. This CDR3 has 13 amino acids. CDR1 LGHNA and CDR2 YNFKEQ come from the germline V gene. CDR3 loop: CASSQATGGEQYF.

This chain joins TRBV2 and TRBJ2-2. The V gene's germline CDR1 is SNHLY and CDR2 FYNNEI. This CDR3 has 13 amino acids. The CDR3: CASGTGFTGELFF.

The chain joins TRBV5-1 to TRBJ2-7; TCRdb's assignment of TRBD1 cannot be checked, as there is no DNA. The CDR3 length is 15 residues. Germline assignment: CDR1 SGHRS and CDR2 YFSETQ. CDR3 sequence reads: CASSWLGQPSYEQYF. The variable domain in full, completed from reference TRBV5-1 and TRBJ2-7, reads KAGVTQTPRYLIKTRGQQVTLSCSPISGHRSVSWYQQTPGQGLQFLFEYFSETQRNKGNFPGRFSGRQFSNSRSEMNVSTLELGDSALYLCASSWLGQPSYEQYFGPGTRLTVT.

The chain couples TRBV7-8 to TRBJ2-5; there is no DNA to check the TCRdb D call of TRBD2. The CDR3 has 16 residues. Germline V gives CDR1 SGHVS, CDR2 FQNEAQ. The CDR3 sequence: CASSARLAGGQETQYF.

The rearrangement joins TRBV27 to TRBJ1-1; absent DNA, TCRdb's TRBD1 call cannot be checked. The germline CDR1 and CDR2 sequences are MNHEY and SMNVEV (reference sequence). The CDR3 length is 13 residues. CDR3: CASKDRLGAEAFF.

This rearrangement joins TRBV19 to TRBJ1-6; TCRdb's assignment of TRBD1 cannot be checked, as there is no DNA. This CDR3 region has 14 residues. Germline CDR1 and CDR2: LNHDA and SQIVND (reference sequence). The CDR3 here is CASSTDRDRAPLHF.

The chain links TRBV2 to TRBJ2-7; with no DNA, the TCRdb D assignment of TRBD1 cannot be verified. Germline loops: CDR1 SNHLY, CDR2 FYNNEI. The CDR3 is made up of 15 amino acids. The CDR3 loop reads CASTIGAGHSYEQYF.

The V call is TRBV9, the J call TRBJ2-1; TCRdb indicates TRBD1, and absent DNA this call remains unverified. This CDR3 contains 18 residues. The germline V gene encodes CDR1 SGDLS and CDR2 YYNGEE. Here the CDR3 reads CASSSRVDRPSSYNEQFF.

The J gene is TRBJ1-1, the V gene TRBV4-1; the D call from TCRdb, TRBD1, cannot be confirmed without DNA. Germline V gene sequence: CDR1 MGHRA, CDR2 YSYEKL. The CDR3 sequence is 16 residues long. This chain's CDR3 is CASSQDLGGWGTEAFF.

The J gene is TRBJ2-3, the V gene TRBV24-1. The length of the CDR3 is 13 residues. Germline V gene lookup returns CDR1 KGHDR and CDR2 SFDVKD. CDR3: CATTDSSTDTQYF.

This chain links TRBV14 with TRBJ2-3; TCRdb's assignment of TRBD2 cannot be checked, as there is no DNA. This CDR3 has 16 amino acids. The germline gives CDR1 SGHDN, CDR2 FVKESK. The CDR3 region is CASSQVGALSTDTQYF.

V and J are TRBV20-1 and TRBJ2-5; TCRdb reports TRBD2, a call that lacks DNA to check it against. CDR3 length: 14 amino acids. CDR1 is DFQATT and CDR2 is SNEGSKA in the germline V gene (reference sequence). The CDR3: CSARGGRRRETQYF.

V is TRBV14 and J is TRBJ2-4; TCRdb lists TRBD2, though no DNA is available to test this call. The germline V gene encodes CDR1 SGHDN and CDR2 FVKESK. CDR3 length equals 14 residues. CDR3 residues: CASSLGRGSPIQYF.

The J gene is TRBJ1-2, the V gene TRBV12-3 or TRBV12-4. The CDR3 runs 15 residues. The CDR3 spells CASSLAGRLGGGYTF.

The V call is TRBV4-1, the J call TRBJ2-5. This CDR3 is built from 15 residues. Per germline, CDR1 MGHRA and CDR2 YSYEKL. The CDR3 reads CASSQDVGVQETQYF.

V is TRBV4-2 and J is TRBJ2-5; TCRdb picks TRBD2, but there is no DNA to check that call. The CDR3 loop spans 18 amino acids. The germline V gene has CDR1 LGHNA and CDR2 YNFKEQ. CDR3 amino acids: CASSQEGAGIAGIETQYF.

This rearrangement joins TRBV5-1 to TRBJ1-5. The CDR3 length is 14 residues. Germline V CDR1 and CDR2: SGHRS, YFSETQ. The CDR3 region is CASSLPGINQPQHF.

J is TRBJ1-2 and V is TRBV27. Germline lookup yields CDR1 MNHEY and CDR2 SMNVEV (reference sequence). The length of the CDR3 is 13 residues. CDR3 amino acids: CASSFTRWYGYTF.